This T cell receptor beta chain is drawn from a study of cytomegalovirus exposure and HLA in healthy donors. This clone appeared a single time. V lost 8 bases and J lost 5; bases outside the gene matches: 13. The CDR3 sequence is 16 residues long. The V gene's germline CDR1 is SNHLY and CDR2 FYNNEI. The primer mix had 60 Vbeta and 13 Jbeta primers. Sequencing was performed with immunoSEQ multiplex PCR; in TCRdb, only in-frame clones are kept and a portion is missing. The sample shows approximately 140,000 clones, about 75% of them seen only once. This clonotype was sampled from a man aged 18-30 years in good health and CMV-seronegative. Material for sequencing was PBMCs. The genes are TRBV2 and TRBJ2-5; TRBD1 agrees at 11 bases. This CDR3 is CASCWTGGANTETQYF. CDR3 in DNA: TGTGCCAGCTGCTGGACAGGGGGCGCGAATACTGAGACCCAGTACTTC.